This T cell receptor beta chain originates from a study of blood T cell repertoires in COVID-19. Study as a whole: From T cells, B-cell-depleted T cells, or PBMCs came the material, which was cDNA or gDNA.

V gave up 5 bases and J gave up 4 bases, with 12 bases separating them. The CDR3 is made up of 14 amino acids. Germline V gene lookup returns CDR1 SGHVS and CDR2 FNYEAQ. Method: immunoSEQ multiplex PCR; TCRdb's copy keeps in-frame clones and lacks some. The sample contains a few hundred thousand clones, around four fifths of which appear only once. V gene TRBV7-6 combines with J gene TRBJ1-3; D gene uncertain. The sequence was obtained from a man aged 60-69 years with acute or convalescent COVID-19. Sequencing input: peripheral blood. The DNA for the CDR3 is TGTGCCAGCAGCCCCGGGGAGCTCGGAAACACCATATATTTT. Its translation is CASSPGELGNTIYF.